The 3 T cell receptor beta chains below come from one sample, sequenced in a study of neurological immune-mediated disorders. TCRdb re-called the 5' RACE reads with MiXCR, one entry per CDR3 protein. In the table there are about 50,000 distinct CDR3 sequences, approximately 16% of which are singletons. The source material was PBMCs. The receptors derive from a man in his sixties in good health.

This clonotype was seen ten or more times. This chain joins TRBV12-3 or TRBV12-4 and TRBJ2-5; unclear D gene. With 5 bases removed from V and 5 bases from J, the gap between germline ends came to 15 bases. This CDR3 has 14 residues. CDR3 protein: CASSPSQAPETQYF. The CDR3 DNA sequence: TGTGCCAGCAGTCCGTCTCAAGCGCCGGAGACCCAGTACTTC.

This clonotype has ten or more counts. The chain employs TRBV3-1 and TRBJ2-3; tentative D call: TRBD2 (5 bases). V dropped 3 bases and J dropped 6 bases, with 13 bases sitting between them. This CDR3 is built from 14 residues. Germline values: CDR1 LGHDT, CDR2 YNNKEL (reference sequence). This CDR3 is CASSHASTGDTQYF. CDR3 bases: TGTGCCAGCAGCCATGCCAGCACGGGGGATACGCAGTATTTT.

This clonotype was detected ten times or more. The V and J genes are TRBV5-1 and TRBJ2-2; D remains ambiguous. The CDR3 runs 15 residues. V lost 1 base to trimming and J lost 0 bases, with 7 bases between them. CDR1 SGHRS and CDR2 YFSETQ come from the germline V gene. This chain's CDR3 is CASSLKATNTGELFF. The CDR3 nucleotides are TGCGCCAGCAGCTTGAAAGCTACGAACACCGGGGAGCTGTTTTTT.